A single sample gave rise to the 14 T cell receptor beta chains below, sequenced in a study of blood T cell repertoires in COVID-19. Data came from immunoSEQ multiplex PCR; TCRdb stores just in-frame clones and leaves some out. The table lists about 130,000 clones, roughly 83% of them singletons. Input material: peripheral blood. The receptors shown here come from a woman older than 75 with acute or convalescent COVID-19.

CDR3 protein: CASSQVGGRVRTEAFF. In nucleotides, the CDR3 is TGTGCCAGCAGCCAAGTCGGGGGGAGGGTTCGCACTGAAGCTTTCTTT. This chain uses TRBV3-1 (or the pseudogene TRBV3-2) with TRBJ1-1; TRBD1 is a possible D gene (5 bases). The CDR3 is 16 amino acids. V shed 1 base and J shed 4 bases, with 16 bases lying between them. CDR1 and CDR2 (germline): LGHDT, YNNKEL (reference sequence).

The chain is built from TRBV6-2 or TRBV6-3 and TRBJ2-1, with a possible D match to TRBD1 (6 bases). Trimming stripped 2 bases from V and 2 bases from J, with 16 bases between. The CDR3 consists of 17 residues. Per the germline V gene, CDR1 is MNHEY and CDR2 is SVGEGT. The CDR3 region is CASSYRGDRRPYNEQFF. In DNA, the CDR3 is TGTGCCAGCAGTTACCGTGGAGACAGGCGTCCCTACAATGAGCAGTTCTTC.

This clone was seen just once. The chain has TRBV7-9 and TRBJ1-6; TRBD1 aligns across 7 bases. The ends lost 5 bases at V and 7 bases at J; junction bases unmatched: 5. The CDR3 has 14 residues. The V gene's germline CDR1 is SEHNR and CDR2 FQNEAQ (reference sequence). In DNA, the CDR3 is TGTGCCAGCAGCCGACAGGGTCCAAATTCACCCCTCCACTTT. It yields the protein CASSRQGPNSPLHF.

V usage is TRBV5-6 and J usage is TRBJ1-2; 8 bases agree with TRBD1. The V gene's germline CDR1 is SGHDT and CDR2 YYEEEE. After removal of 1 base from V and 6 bases from J, the junction contained 8 bases not matched to a gene. The CDR3 contains 15 residues. The CDR3, as DNA: TGTGCCAGCAGCTTGAGGACAGGGAGGTTGAATGGCTACACCTTC. Its translation: CASSLRTGRLNGYTF.

The CDR3 is CASSQDRGTRAGNTIYF. The CDR3, as DNA: TGTGCCAGCAGCCAAGATAGGGGGACAAGGGCCGGAAACACCATATATTTT. V is TRBV3-1 (or the pseudogene TRBV3-2) and J is TRBJ1-3, with D possibly TRBD1 on 6 matching bases. The CDR3 contains 17 residues. The germline V gene encodes CDR1 LGHDT and CDR2 YNNKEL (reference sequence). V lost 0 bases to trimming and J lost 4 bases, with 16 bases between them.

The chain carries TRBV7-4 and TRBJ2-7; tentatively, D is TRBD1 (6 bases). The CDR3 has 16 residues. Looked up from germline, CDR1 is SGHVT and CDR2 is SQSDAQ. V lost 1 base, J lost 4 bases, and 17 bases lay in between. The CDR3 DNA reads TGTGCCAGCAGCTTAGGCGTGGCAGGGGAAAAGTACGAGCAGTACTTC. It specifies CASSLGVAGEKYEQYF.

This clone appeared once. The chain links TRBV24-1 to TRBJ2-3; 9 bases line up with TRBD1. J lost 2 bases, V lost 3 bases, and 5 bases had no gene match. In germline, CDR1 is KGHDR, CDR2 SFDVKD. The CDR3 covers 16 residues. The CDR3 nucleotides read TGTGCCACCAGTGATCCAGGACAGGGGCCCACAGATACGCAGTATTTT. Translating gives CATSDPGQGPTDTQYF.

This sequence joins TRBV7-2 and TRBJ2-5; TRBD1 matches at 8 bases. V lost 5 bases and J lost 8; bases outside the gene matches: 13. The CDR3 totals 15 residues. Germline CDR1 reads SGHTA; CDR2 reads FQGNSA. The CDR3 sequence is CASSQQGAREYTQYF. CDR3 coding DNA: TGTGCCAGCAGCCAGCAGGGGGCGCGCGAATATACCCAGTACTTC. Combining the CDR3 with reference TRBV7-2 and TRBJ2-5 gives the whole variable domain GAGVSQSPSNKVTEKGKDVELRCDPISGHTALYWYRQSLGQGLEFLIYFQGNSAPDKSGLPSDRFSAERTGGSVSTLTIQRTQQEDSAVYLCASSQQGAREYTQYFGPGTRLLVL.

The chain uses TRBV9 and TRBJ2-1; the D gene is possibly TRBD1 (6 bases). V was pared by 3 bases and J by 6 bases, with 10 bases between. Germline V gene sequence: CDR1 SGDLS, CDR2 YYNGEE. The CDR3 is made up of 13 amino acids. CDR3 amino acids: CASSGGGLNEQFF. As DNA, the CDR3 is TGTGCCAGCAGCGGAGGGGGTCTCAATGAGCAGTTCTTC.

This clone was found a few times. The chain combines TRBV21-1 with TRBJ1-6; the DNA was not compared with TRBD1, the D call given in the table. TRBV21-1 is designated a pseudogene. CDR3 length equals 16 residues. This chain's CDR3 is CASSVFPGQSHSPLHF. The CDR3 DNA sequence: TGTGCCAGCAGCGTTTTTCCGGGACAGTCTCATTCACCCCTCCACTTT.

This sequence joins TRBV27 and TRBJ1-2; the match to TRBD1 covers 7 bases. V was clipped by 5 bases and J by 3 bases; unmatched bases: 12. Germline assignment: CDR1 MNHEY and CDR2 SMNVEV (reference sequence). This CDR3 has 16 amino acids. CDR3 in DNA: TGTGCCAGCAGTCCAACCCCCCGGGACAGTTACTATGGCTACACCTTC. Its translation: CASSPTPRDSYYGYTF.

This chain links TRBV7-2 with TRBJ1-5; 9 nucleotides align to TRBD1. Unmatched junction bases numbered 1, after V lost 2 bases and J lost 5 bases. The CDR3 is 14 residues long. CDR1 is SGHTA and CDR2 is FQGNSA in the germline V gene. The CDR3 spells CASSLWTGDQPQHF. The CDR3 region has the DNA TGTGCCAGCAGCTTATGGACAGGGGATCAGCCCCAGCATTTT. Complete variable domain (other parts from reference TRBV7-2 and TRBJ1-5): GAGVSQSPSNKVTEKGKDVELRCDPISGHTALYWYRQSLGQGLEFLIYFQGNSAPDKSGLPSDRFSAERTGGSVSTLTIQRTQQEDSAVYLCASSLWTGDQPQHFGDGTRLSIL.

The chain recombines TRBV10-1 with TRBJ1-2; D possibly corresponds to TRBD1 (5 bases). V was shortened by 0 bases and J by 3 bases, with 5 bases between the two germline ends. The CDR3 spans 13 residues. The V gene's germline CDR1 is WNHNN and CDR2 SYGVQD (reference sequence). As DNA, the CDR3 is TGCGCCAGCAGTGAGTCCAGGGACTATGGCTACACCTTC. Protein product: CASSESRDYGYTF.

The rearrangement links TRBV6-6 to TRBJ1-4, with D possibly matching TRBD1 (6 bases). CDR1 and CDR2 from the germline V gene are MNHNY and SVGAGI (reference sequence). Trimming left V 7 bases short and J 6 bases short, with 12 bases between. The CDR3 extends over 13 amino acids. CDR3 region: CASMHRADEKLFF. CDR3 nucleotide sequence: TGTGCCAGCATGCACAGGGCTGATGAAAAACTGTTTTTT.